The 29 T cell receptor beta chains below were found in one sample sequenced in a study of blood T cells in healthy people across ages (dated by TCRdb to 2013 to 2016). Library prep was done by 5' RACE. Sequencing instrument: Illumina HiSeq 2500. A second PCR of about 7 to 12 cycles was run with a J-beta primer mix and a sample-barcoded 5' primer. Using fastp at Q25 and MiXCR, TCRdb reprocessed the public reads and kept productive beta chains. Here each entry gathers all rows of one CDR3 protein and keeps the most common genes and DNA. Within this sample are about 1.5 million distinct CDR3 sequences, with 42% of them counted one time only. Together, the top ten hold under 8% of the sample. The sequencing sample was made of blood. The receptors here all came from a woman between 18 and 29 years old in good health.

The chain is built from TRBV7-9 and TRBJ2-7, with D possibly matching TRBD1 (5 bases). The CDR3 is 16 amino acids. The V and J ends lost 6 bases and 2 bases respectively, with 20 bases between them. Per the germline V gene, CDR1 is SEHNR and CDR2 is FQNEAQ (reference sequence). The CDR3 loop reads CASSSPVTPGTYEQYF. For the CDR3, the DNA is TGTGCCAGCAGTTCTCCCGTAACCCCAGGGACCTACGAGCAGTACTTC. Full variable domain (rest looked up from reference TRBV7-9 and TRBJ2-7): DTGVSQNPRHKITKRGQNVTFRCDPISEHNRLYWYRQTLGQGPEFLTYFQNEAQLEKSRLLSDRFSAERPKGSFSTLEIQRTEQGDSAMYLCASSSPVTPGTYEQYFGPGTRLTVT.

V is TRBV27 and J is TRBJ2-6, with D uncertain. The CDR3 consists of 13 residues. Per the germline V gene, CDR1 is MNHEY and CDR2 is SMNVEV (reference sequence). V was shortened by 6 bases and J by 4 bases, with 7 bases between the two germline ends. Here the CDR3 reads CASRATGANVLTF. Written as DNA, the CDR3 is TGTGCCAGCAGAGCAACGGGGGCCAACGTCCTGACTTTC.

In the case of this clonotype: One end of the junction does not line up with germline, which may come from a read error. This chain links TRBV7-7 with TRBJ2-5; D may be TRBD2 (5 bases). From germline, CDR1 is SSHAT and CDR2 FNYEAQ (reference sequence). CDR3 length: 15 amino acids. The CDR3 DNA sequence: TGTGCTAGCAGCCCCCATCCGGGGTCCCAAGAGACCCAGTACTTC. Its protein is CASSPHPGSQETQYF.

The J gene is TRBJ2-5, the V gene TRBV12-5, with 12 positions matching TRBD2. Germline CDR1 is LGHNT and CDR2 is FRNRAP. CDR3 length: 15 residues. After removal of 1 base from V and 3 bases from J, the junction contained 0 bases not matched to a gene. The CDR3 sequence: CASGLGLAGEETQYF. In nucleotides, the CDR3 is TGTGCTAGTGGTTTGGGACTAGCGGGAGAAGAGACCCAGTACTTC.

Regarding this clonotype: A much larger clone is a single base away; this may be a read error. The J gene is TRBJ1-1, the V gene TRBV20-1; TRBD1 matches at 9 bases. The J segment lost 5 bases and the V segment lost 6 bases, leaving 4 bases of the junction unmatched. The CDR3 is 12 residues long. Germline values: CDR1 DFQATT, CDR2 SNEGSKA (reference sequence). The CDR3 loop reads CSADRGETEAFF. CDR3 nucleotides: TGCAGTGCGGACAGGGGAGAGACTGAAGCTTTCTTT.

The J gene is TRBJ1-2, the V gene TRBV27; D not resolved. Germline CDR1 reads MNHEY; CDR2 reads SMNVEV (reference sequence). V was trimmed by 8 bases and J by 6 bases, leaving 19 bases between them. This CDR3 has 14 residues. CDR3 nucleotide sequence: TGTGCCAGCCATACATACGGGGATAATCATGGCTACACCTTC. It is translated as CASHTYGDNHGYTF.

There are a few counts of this clonotype. V usage is TRBV12-3 or TRBV12-4 and J usage is TRBJ1-4; 9 nucleotides line up with TRBD1. The junction had 12 bases not matched to a gene; V was cut back by 5 bases and J by 11 bases. CDR3 size: 15 residues. CDR3 amino acids: CASSPRTGAAGKLFF. The CDR3 DNA reads TGTGCCAGCAGTCCTCGGACAGGGGCAGCAGGGAAACTGTTTTTT.

V usage is TRBV10-3 and J usage is TRBJ1-5; D may be TRBD1 (6 bases). The CDR3 totals 14 residues. The germline V gene encodes CDR1 ENHRY and CDR2 SYGVKD. Trimming removed 4 bases at V and 5 bases at J, with 12 bases between. CDR3 residues: CAISAQGGDQPQHF. The CDR3 DNA follows: TGTGCCATCAGTGCACAGGGAGGTGATCAGCCCCAGCATTTT.

This clonotype came up a few times. In nucleotides, the CDR3 is TGTGCCAGCAGAGCGCCTCCGGGACTAGCGGGATCACAAGAGACCCAGTACTTC. Protein: CASRAPPGLAGSQETQYF. The chain recombines TRBV2 with TRBJ2-5; TRBD2 agrees at 13 bases. The length of the CDR3 is 18 residues. Germline lookup yields CDR1 SNHLY and CDR2 FYNNEI. The junction had 12 bases not matched to a gene; V was cut back by 6 bases and J by 2 bases. Drawing the rest from reference TRBV2 and TRBJ2-5, the complete variable domain is EPEVTQTPSHQVTQMGQEVILRCVPISNHLYFYWYRQILGQKVEFLVSFYNNEISEKSEIFDDQFSVERPDGSNFTLKIRSTKLEDSAMYFCASRAPPGLAGSQETQYFGPGTRLLVL.

In this sample, this clonotype turned up a few times. The rearrangement links TRBV20-1 to TRBJ2-7, with a tentative D call TRBD1 (5 bases). Per germline, CDR1 DFQATT and CDR2 SNEGSKA (reference sequence). This CDR3 comprises 15 residues. The V and J ends lost 1 base and 3 bases respectively, with 16 bases between them. The CDR3: CSARVSGRADYEQYF. The CDR3 DNA reads TGCAGTGCTAGAGTTAGTGGCAGGGCAGACTACGAGCAGTACTTC.

The chain couples TRBV4-2 to TRBJ2-2, with no clear D. V was trimmed by 0 bases and J by 0 bases, leaving 17 bases between them. Germline CDR1 LGHNA, CDR2 YNFKEQ. This CDR3 has 19 residues. CDR3 protein: CASSQDLRQVGPNTGELFF. The CDR3 DNA reads as TGTGCCAGCAGCCAAGATCTAAGGCAGGTGGGCCCGAACACCGGGGAGCTGTTTTTT.

V is TRBV27 and J is TRBJ2-1, with D tentatively TRBD1 (6 bases). The germline V gene has CDR1 MNHEY and CDR2 SMNVEV (reference sequence). The CDR3 consists of 15 residues. V lost 2 bases to trimming and J lost 3 bases, with 11 bases between them. The CDR3 loop reads CASSLTSRGYNEQFF. In nucleotides, the CDR3 is TGTGCCAGCAGTTTAACTTCCAGGGGCTACAATGAGCAGTTCTTC.

The rearrangement uses TRBV7-6 and TRBJ1-2, with D uncertain. CDR3 length equals 13 residues. V was clipped by 5 bases and J by 4 bases, with 11 bases between them. Looked up from germline, CDR1 is SGHVS and CDR2 is FNYEAQ. This CDR3 reads CASSHTDLYGYTF. CDR3 nucleotide sequence: TGTGCCAGCAGCCATACAGACCTCTATGGCTACACCTTC.

This clonotype appeared a few times. The V and J genes are TRBV7-9 and TRBJ2-7; a weak D match, TRBD1 (6 bases). V lost 0 bases, J lost 11 bases, and 14 bases lay in between. This CDR3 region has 13 residues. CDR1 SEHNR and CDR2 FQNEAQ come from the germline V gene (reference sequence). The CDR3 nucleotides read TGTGCCAGCAGCTTAGCAGGTTGGGCAGGGGAGTACTTC. It is translated as CASSLAGWAGEYF.

The V call is TRBV6-5, the J call TRBJ2-7, with a possible D match to TRBD2 (6 bases). This CDR3 contains 14 residues. V lost 5 bases, J lost 0 bases, and 11 bases lay in between. Germline loops: CDR1 MNHEY, CDR2 SVGAGI. The CDR3 sequence: CASSRGLSSYEQYF. Here the CDR3 DNA reads TGTGCCAGCAGTAGGGGACTCAGCTCCTACGAGCAGTACTTC.

The V gene is TRBV10-1, the J gene TRBJ2-1; 12 nucleotides line up with TRBD2. From germline, CDR1 is WNHNN and CDR2 SYGVQD (reference sequence). Losses at the gene ends were 0 bases for V and 2 bases for J; bases not matched to a gene: 8. The CDR3 is 19 amino acids. The DNA of the CDR3 is TGCGCCAGCAGTGAGTCGGGGCTAGCGGGAGGGCCAACCTACAATGAGCAGTTCTTC. Amino acid sequence: CASSESGLAGGPTYNEQFF.

The chain carries TRBV20-1 and TRBJ2-7; D gene unclear. CDR1 is DFQATT, CDR2 SNEGSKA, per germline (reference sequence). The CDR3 extends over 13 amino acids. The V and J ends lost 4 bases and 0 bases respectively, with 10 bases between them. DNA for the CDR3: TGCAGTGCTACCGACTTTTCCTCCTACGAGCAGTACTTC. Encoded protein: CSATDFSSYEQYF.

The CDR3, as DNA: TGCAGTGCGCTAGCTGGAGCGTTCGAGCAGTACTTC. Amino acid sequence: CSALAGAFEQYF. The chain employs TRBV20-1 and TRBJ2-7; tentative D call: TRBD2 (5 bases). V was cut by 6 bases and J by 6 bases, with 15 bases left in between. CDR1 and CDR2 from the germline V gene are DFQATT and SNEGSKA (reference sequence). The CDR3 is 12 residues long.

J is TRBJ1-2 and V is TRBV27, with D maybe TRBD1 (5 bases). The CDR3 extends over 14 amino acids. Per germline, CDR1 MNHEY and CDR2 SMNVEV (reference sequence). V shed 5 bases and J shed 4 bases, with 14 bases lying between them. The CDR3 nucleotides are TGTGCCAGCAGTACCTCCGGGACGGGCTATGGCTACACCTTC. It encodes CASSTSGTGYGYTF.

This clonotype was observed many times. The CDR3 reads CSASGGYGYTF. The CDR3, as DNA: TGCAGTGCTAGCGGCGGGTATGGCTACACCTTC. This chain links TRBV20-1 with TRBJ1-2; D gene unclear. In germline, CDR1 is DFQATT, CDR2 SNEGSKA (reference sequence). There are 11 residues in the CDR3. Trimming took off 3 bases at V and 5 bases at J, with 7 bases between the two ends.

This clonotype was picked up a small number of times. This chain joins TRBV14 and TRBJ1-2; D gene unclear. Germline values: CDR1 SGHDN, CDR2 FVKESK. Trimming took 4 bases from V and 0 from J, leaving 12 bases between them. The CDR3 spans 15 residues. The CDR3 coding sequence is TGTGCCAGCAGCCGTGGGTCGGGGACTAACTATGGCTACACCTTC. It translates to CASSRGSGTNYGYTF.

J is TRBJ1-6 and V is TRBV28; D perhaps matches TRBD1 (5 bases). The CDR3 contains 14 residues. Germline V gene sequence: CDR1 MDHEN, CDR2 SYDVKM. Trimming removed 5 bases from V and 9 bases from J, with 14 bases in between. In nucleotides, the CDR3 is TGTGCCAGCAGTCGGGGGGGGAATGGTTCACCCCTCCACTTT. It translates to CASSRGGNGSPLHF.

Only a few counts were recorded for this clonotype. The V call is TRBV6-5, the J call TRBJ2-1, with D unresolved. Germline CDR1 MNHEY, CDR2 SVGAGI. The length of the CDR3 is 11 residues. V dropped 4 bases and J dropped 10 bases, with 8 bases sitting between them. The CDR3 coding sequence is TGTGCCAGCAGTTCCTCGGCCGAGCAGTTCTTC. It codes for CASSSSAEQFF.

The genes are TRBV30 and TRBJ2-1; TRBD2 agrees at 9 bases. With V trimmed by 5 bases and J by 4 bases, 9 bases remained unmatched. The CDR3 runs 15 residues. Germline V gene sequence: CDR1 GTSNPN, CDR2 SVGIG (reference sequence). The CDR3 DNA follows: TGTGCCTGGGATGCTCTGACTAGCGGATACAATGAGCAGTTCTTC. This gives the protein CAWDALTSGYNEQFF.

In this sample, this clonotype turned up a few times. V and J are TRBV20-1 and TRBJ2-5; D is tentatively TRBD1 or TRBD2 (6 bases each). The V gene's germline CDR1 is DFQATT and CDR2 SNEGSKA (reference sequence). V dropped 3 bases and J dropped 4 bases, with 15 bases sitting between them. The CDR3 is 14 amino acids. CDR3 region: CSASAEGVGETQYF. CDR3 coding DNA: TGCAGTGCTAGTGCGGAGGGGGTAGGAGAGACCCAGTACTTC.

This clonotype was counted once. This sequence joins TRBV4-1 and TRBJ1-4; weak D call: TRBD1 (5 bases). Germline V CDR1 and CDR2: MGHRA, YSYEKL. This CDR3 has 15 residues. V was clipped by 0 bases and J by 7 bases, with 12 bases between them. The CDR3 spells CASSQDRTFGEKLFF. CDR3 in DNA: TGCGCCAGCAGCCAAGATAGGACATTCGGTGAAAAACTGTTTTTT.

The chain is built from TRBV2 and TRBJ2-2; D is unresolved. This CDR3 contains 15 residues. The V gene's germline CDR1 is SNHLY and CDR2 FYNNEI. V lost 8 bases and J 1 base, leaving 14 bases between the germline ends. The CDR3 is CASETTPLNTGELFF. The CDR3 DNA is TGTGCCAGCGAAACTACACCATTGAACACCGGGGAGCTGTTTTTT. Using reference TRBV2 and TRBJ2-2 for the parts outside the CDR3, the full variable domain is EPEVTQTPSHQVTQMGQEVILRCVPISNHLYFYWYRQILGQKVEFLVSFYNNEISEKSEIFDDQFSVERPDGSNFTLKIRSTKLEDSAMYFCASETTPLNTGELFFGEGSRLTVL.

This clonotype was detected once. This chain joins TRBV20-1 and TRBJ1-5; D perhaps matches TRBD1 (5 bases). Germline lookup yields CDR1 DFQATT and CDR2 SNEGSKA (reference sequence). CDR3 length: 17 amino acids. V lost 2 bases, J lost 1 base, and 18 bases lay in between. DNA of the CDR3: TGCAGTGCTAGATACGATTCCTACCGGGACAGCAATCAGCCCCAGCATTTT. Residues: CSARYDSYRDSNQPQHF.

This clonotype was seen only a few times. This chain uses TRBV5-1 with TRBJ2-6; TRBD1 agrees at 9 bases. Germline loops: CDR1 SGHRS, CDR2 YFSETQ. The CDR3 covers 17 residues. Trimming at V came to 2 bases and at J to 2 bases, leaving 5 bases not matched to a gene. The DNA of the CDR3 is TGCGCCAGCAGCTTAGGACAGGGGTTGGCTGGGGCCAACGTCCTGACTTTC. Encoded protein: CASSLGQGLAGANVLTF.